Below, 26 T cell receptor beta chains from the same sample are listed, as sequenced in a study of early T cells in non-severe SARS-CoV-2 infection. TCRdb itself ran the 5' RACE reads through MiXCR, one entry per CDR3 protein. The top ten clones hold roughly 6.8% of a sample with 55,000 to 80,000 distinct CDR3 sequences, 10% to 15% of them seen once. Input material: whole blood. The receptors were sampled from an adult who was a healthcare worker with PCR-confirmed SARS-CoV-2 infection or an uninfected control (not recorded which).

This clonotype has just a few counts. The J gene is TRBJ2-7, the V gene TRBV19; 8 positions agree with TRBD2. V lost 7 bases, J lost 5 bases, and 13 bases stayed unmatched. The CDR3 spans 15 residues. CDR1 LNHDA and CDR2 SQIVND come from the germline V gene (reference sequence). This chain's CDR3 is CASTVSAGGPHEQYF. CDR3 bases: TGTGCCAGTACCGTCTCTGCGGGAGGTCCCCACGAGCAGTACTTC.

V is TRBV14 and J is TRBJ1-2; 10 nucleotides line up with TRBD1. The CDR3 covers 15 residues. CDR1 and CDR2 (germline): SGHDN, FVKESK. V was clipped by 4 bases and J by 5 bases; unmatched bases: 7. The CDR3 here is CASSPTGGFLYGYTF. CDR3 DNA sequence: TGTGCCAGCAGCCCGACAGGGGGCTTTTTGTATGGCTACACCTTC.

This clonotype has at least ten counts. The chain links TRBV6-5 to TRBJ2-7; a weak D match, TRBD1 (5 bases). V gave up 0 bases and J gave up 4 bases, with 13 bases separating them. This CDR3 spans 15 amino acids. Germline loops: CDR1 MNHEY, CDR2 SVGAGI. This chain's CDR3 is CASSYSNPGQYEQYF. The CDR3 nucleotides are TGTGCCAGCAGTTACTCGAACCCAGGGCAGTACGAGCAGTACTTC.

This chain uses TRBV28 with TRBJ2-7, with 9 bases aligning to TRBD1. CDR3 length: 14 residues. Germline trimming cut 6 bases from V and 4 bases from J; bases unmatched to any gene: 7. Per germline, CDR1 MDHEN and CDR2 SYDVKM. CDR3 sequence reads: CASRSGQGRYEQYF. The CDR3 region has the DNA TGTGCCAGCAGGTCGGGACAGGGACGGTACGAGCAGTACTTC.

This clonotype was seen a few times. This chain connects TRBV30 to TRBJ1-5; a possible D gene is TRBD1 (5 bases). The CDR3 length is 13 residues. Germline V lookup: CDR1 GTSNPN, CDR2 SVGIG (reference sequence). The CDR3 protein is CAWGVESNQPQHF. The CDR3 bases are TGTGCATGGGGGGTTGAAAGCAATCAGCCCCAGCATTTT. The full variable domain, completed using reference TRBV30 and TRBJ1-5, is SQTIHQWPATLVQPVGSPLSLECTVEGTSNPNLYWYRQAAGRGLQLLFYSVGIGQISSEVPQNLSASRPQDRQFILSSKKLLLSDSGFYLCAWGVESNQPQHFGDGTRLSIL.

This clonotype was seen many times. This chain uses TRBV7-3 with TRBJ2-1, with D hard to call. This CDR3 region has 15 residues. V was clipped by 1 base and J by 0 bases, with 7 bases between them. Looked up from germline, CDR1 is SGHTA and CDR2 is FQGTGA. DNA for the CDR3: TGTGCCAGCAGCTTAATGGCTAGCTCCTACAATGAGCAGTTCTTC. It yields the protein CASSLMASSYNEQFF.

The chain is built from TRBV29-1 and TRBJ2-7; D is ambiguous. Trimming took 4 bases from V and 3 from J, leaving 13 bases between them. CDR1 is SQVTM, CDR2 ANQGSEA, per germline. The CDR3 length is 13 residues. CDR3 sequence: CSVAPGPDYEQYF. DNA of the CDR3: TGCAGCGTTGCCCCGGGTCCCGACTACGAGCAGTACTTC.

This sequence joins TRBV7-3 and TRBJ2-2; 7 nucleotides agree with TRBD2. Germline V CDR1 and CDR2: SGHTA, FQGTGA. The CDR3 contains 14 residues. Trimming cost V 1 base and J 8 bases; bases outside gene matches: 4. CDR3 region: CASSLSGSSGELFF. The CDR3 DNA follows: TGTGCCAGCAGCTTAAGCGGGAGTTCGGGGGAGCTGTTTTTT.

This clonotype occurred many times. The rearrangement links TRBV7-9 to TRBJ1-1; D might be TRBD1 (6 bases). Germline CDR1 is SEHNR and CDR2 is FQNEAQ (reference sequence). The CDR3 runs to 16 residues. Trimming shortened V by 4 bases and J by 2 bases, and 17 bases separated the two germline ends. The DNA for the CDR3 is TGTGCCAGCAGCTCCCATGGCGGGACAAGAAACACTGAAGCTTTCTTT. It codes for CASSSHGGTRNTEAFF. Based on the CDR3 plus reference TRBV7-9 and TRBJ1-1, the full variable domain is DTGVSQNPRHKITKRGQNVTFRCDPISEHNRLYWYRQTLGQGPEFLTYFQNEAQLEKSRLLSDRFSAERPKGSFSTLEIQRTEQGDSAMYLCASSSHGGTRNTEAFFGQGTRLTVV.

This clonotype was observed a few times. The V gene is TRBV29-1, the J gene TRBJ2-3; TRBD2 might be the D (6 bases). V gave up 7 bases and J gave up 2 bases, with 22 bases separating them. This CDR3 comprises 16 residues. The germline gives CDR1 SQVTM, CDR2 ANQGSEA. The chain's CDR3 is CSGLARLPPYTDTQYF. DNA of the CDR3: TGCAGCGGGCTAGCGCGACTTCCTCCCTACACAGATACGCAGTATTTT.

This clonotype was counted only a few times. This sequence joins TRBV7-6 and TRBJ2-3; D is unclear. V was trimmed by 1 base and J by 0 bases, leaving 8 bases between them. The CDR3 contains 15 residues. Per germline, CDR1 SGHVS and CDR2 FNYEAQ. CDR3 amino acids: CASSLGTASTDTQYF. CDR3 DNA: TGTGCCAGCAGCTTAGGAACCGCTAGCACAGATACGCAGTATTTT.

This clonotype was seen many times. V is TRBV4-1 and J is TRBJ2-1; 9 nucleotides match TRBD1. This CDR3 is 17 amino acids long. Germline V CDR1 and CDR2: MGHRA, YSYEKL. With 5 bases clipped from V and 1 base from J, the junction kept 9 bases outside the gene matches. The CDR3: CASSTGTGKSSYNEQFF. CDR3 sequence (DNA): TGCGCCAGCAGCACAGGGACAGGGAAATCATCCTACAATGAGCAGTTCTTC.

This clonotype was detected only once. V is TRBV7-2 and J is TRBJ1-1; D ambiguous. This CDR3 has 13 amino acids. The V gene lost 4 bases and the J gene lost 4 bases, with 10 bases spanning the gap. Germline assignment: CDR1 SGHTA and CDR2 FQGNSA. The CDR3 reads CASSYGRVTEAFF. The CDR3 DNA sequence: TGTGCCAGCAGCTACGGGAGGGTCACTGAAGCTTTCTTT. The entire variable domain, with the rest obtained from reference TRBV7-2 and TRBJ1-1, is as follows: GAGVSQSPSNKVTEKGKDVELRCDPISGHTALYWYRQSLGQGLEFLIYFQGNSAPDKSGLPSDRFSAERTGGSVSTLTIQRTQQEDSAVYLCASSYGRVTEAFFGQGTRLTVV.

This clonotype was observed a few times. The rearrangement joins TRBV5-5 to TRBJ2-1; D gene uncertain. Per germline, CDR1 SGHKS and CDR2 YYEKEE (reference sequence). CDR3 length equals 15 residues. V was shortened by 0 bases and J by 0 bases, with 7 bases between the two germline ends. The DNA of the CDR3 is TGTGCCAGCAGCTTGGTGCATAGCTCCTACAATGAGCAGTTCTTC. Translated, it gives CASSLVHSSYNEQFF.

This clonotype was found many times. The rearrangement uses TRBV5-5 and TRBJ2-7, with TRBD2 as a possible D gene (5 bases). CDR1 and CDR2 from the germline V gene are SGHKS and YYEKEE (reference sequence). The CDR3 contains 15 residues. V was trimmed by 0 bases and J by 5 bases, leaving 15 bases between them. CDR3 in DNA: TGTGCCAGCAGCTTGGAGTCTTCGGGATTCCACGAGCAGTACTTC. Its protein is CASSLESSGFHEQYF.

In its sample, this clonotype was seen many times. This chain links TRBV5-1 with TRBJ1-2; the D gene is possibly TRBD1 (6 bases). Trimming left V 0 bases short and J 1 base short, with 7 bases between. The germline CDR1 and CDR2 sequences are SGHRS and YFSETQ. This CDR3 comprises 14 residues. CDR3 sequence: CASSLGQVNYGYTF. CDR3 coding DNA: TGCGCCAGCAGCTTGGGACAGGTTAACTATGGCTACACCTTC.

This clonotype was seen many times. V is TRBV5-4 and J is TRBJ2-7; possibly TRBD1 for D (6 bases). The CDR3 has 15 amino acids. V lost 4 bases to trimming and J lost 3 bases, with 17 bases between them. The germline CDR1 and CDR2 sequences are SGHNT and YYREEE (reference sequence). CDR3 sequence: CASSPGGGFGYEQYF. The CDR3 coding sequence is TGTGCCAGCAGCCCTGGGGGCGGCTTCGGCTACGAGCAGTACTTC.

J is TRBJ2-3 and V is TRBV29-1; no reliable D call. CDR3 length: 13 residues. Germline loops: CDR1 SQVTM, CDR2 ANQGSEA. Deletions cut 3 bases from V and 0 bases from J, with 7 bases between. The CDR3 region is CSVDSPSTDTQYF. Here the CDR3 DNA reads TGCAGCGTTGATTCACCGAGCACAGATACGCAGTATTTT.

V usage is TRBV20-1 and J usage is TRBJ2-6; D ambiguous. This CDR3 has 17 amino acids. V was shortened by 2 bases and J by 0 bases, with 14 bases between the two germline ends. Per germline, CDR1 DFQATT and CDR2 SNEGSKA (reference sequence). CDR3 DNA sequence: TGCAGTGCTAGAAGGCAGCCCAGCTTCTCTGGGGCCAACGTCCTGACTTTC. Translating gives CSARRQPSFSGANVLTF.

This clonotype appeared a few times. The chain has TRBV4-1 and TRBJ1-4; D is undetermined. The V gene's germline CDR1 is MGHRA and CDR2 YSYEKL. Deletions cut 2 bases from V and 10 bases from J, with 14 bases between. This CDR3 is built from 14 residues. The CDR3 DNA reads TGCGCCAGCAGCCAATTAAGGGTAGAACCAAAACTGTTTTTT. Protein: CASSQLRVEPKLFF.

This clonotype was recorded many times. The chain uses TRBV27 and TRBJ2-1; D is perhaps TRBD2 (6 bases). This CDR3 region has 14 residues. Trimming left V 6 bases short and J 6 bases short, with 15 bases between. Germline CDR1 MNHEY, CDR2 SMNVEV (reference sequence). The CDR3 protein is CASRSGWPGNEQFF. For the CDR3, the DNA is TGTGCCAGCAGGAGCGGGTGGCCGGGCAATGAGCAGTTCTTC.

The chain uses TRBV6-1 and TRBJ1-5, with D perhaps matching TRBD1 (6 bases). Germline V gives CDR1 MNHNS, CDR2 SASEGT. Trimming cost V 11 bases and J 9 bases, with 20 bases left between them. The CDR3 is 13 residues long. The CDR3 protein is CAVGGARRGPQHF. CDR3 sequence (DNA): TGTGCCGTTGGGGGGGCCCGCCGGGGGCCCCAGCATTTT.

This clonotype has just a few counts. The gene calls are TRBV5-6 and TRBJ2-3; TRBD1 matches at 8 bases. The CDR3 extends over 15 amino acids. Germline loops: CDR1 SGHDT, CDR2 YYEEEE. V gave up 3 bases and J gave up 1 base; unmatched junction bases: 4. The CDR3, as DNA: TGTGCCAGCAGCTGGGCGACAGGGGGCACAGATACGCAGTATTTT. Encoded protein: CASSWATGGTDTQYF.

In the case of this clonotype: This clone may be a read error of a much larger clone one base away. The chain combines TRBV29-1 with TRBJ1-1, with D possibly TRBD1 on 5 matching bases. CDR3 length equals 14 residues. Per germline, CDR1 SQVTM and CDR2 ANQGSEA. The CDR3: CSVTRGAGNTVAFF. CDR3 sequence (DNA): TGCAGCGTTACCAGAGGGGCGGGGAACACTGTAGCTTTCTTT.

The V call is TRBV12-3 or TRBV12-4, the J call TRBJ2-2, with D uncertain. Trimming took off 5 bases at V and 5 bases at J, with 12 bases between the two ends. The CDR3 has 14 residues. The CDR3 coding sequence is TGTGCCAGCAGTGCCTACAGTGGAACCGGGGAGCTGTTTTTT. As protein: CASSAYSGTGELFF.

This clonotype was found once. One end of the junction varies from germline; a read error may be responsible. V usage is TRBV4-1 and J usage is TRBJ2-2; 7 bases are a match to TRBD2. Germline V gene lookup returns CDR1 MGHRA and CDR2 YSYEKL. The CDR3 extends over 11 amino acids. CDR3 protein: CSSWGGGELFF. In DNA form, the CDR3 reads TGCTCCAGCTGGGGGGGCGGGGAGCTGTTTTTT.